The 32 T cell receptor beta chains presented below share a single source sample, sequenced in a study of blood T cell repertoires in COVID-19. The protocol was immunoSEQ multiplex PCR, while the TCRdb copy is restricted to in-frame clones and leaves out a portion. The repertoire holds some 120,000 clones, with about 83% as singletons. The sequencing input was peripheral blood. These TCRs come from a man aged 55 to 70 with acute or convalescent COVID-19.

CDR3 coding DNA: TGTGCCAGCAGCTTTAGCGGGAGGGAATACAATGAGCAGTTCTTC. Protein product: CASSFSGREYNEQFF. The chain recombines TRBV7-3 with TRBJ2-1; the match to TRBD2 covers 11 bases. Unmatched junction bases numbered 2, after V lost 3 bases and J lost 4 bases. CDR3 length equals 15 residues. Germline CDR1 and CDR2: SGHTA and FQGTGA. Full variable domain (remainder filled in from reference TRBV7-3 and TRBJ2-1): GAGVSQTPSNKVTEKGKYVELRCDPISGHTALYWYRQSLGQGPEFLIYFQGTGAADDSGLPNDRFFAVRPEGSVSTLKIQRTERGDSAVYLCASSFSGREYNEQFFGPGTRLTVL.

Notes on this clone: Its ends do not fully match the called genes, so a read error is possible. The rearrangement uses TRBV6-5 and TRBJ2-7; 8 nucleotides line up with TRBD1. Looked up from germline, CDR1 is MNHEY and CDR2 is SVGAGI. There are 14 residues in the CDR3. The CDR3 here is CASGYGQGPYEQYF. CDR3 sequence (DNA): TGTGCCAGCGGTTATGGACAGGGACCCTACGAGCAGTACTTC.

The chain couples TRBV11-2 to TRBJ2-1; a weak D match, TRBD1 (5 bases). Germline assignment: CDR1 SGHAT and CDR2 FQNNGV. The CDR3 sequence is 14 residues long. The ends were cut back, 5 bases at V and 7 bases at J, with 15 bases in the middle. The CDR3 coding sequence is TGTGCCAGCAGCGAGAACAGGCTACGGAATGAGCAGTTCTTC. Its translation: CASSENRLRNEQFF.

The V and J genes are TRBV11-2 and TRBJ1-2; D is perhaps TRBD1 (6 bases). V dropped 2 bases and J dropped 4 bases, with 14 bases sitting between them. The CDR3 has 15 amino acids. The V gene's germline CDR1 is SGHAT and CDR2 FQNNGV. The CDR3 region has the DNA TGTGCCAGCAGCTTAAACGGGGGGCGCGGCTATGGCTACACCTTC. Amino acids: CASSLNGGRGYGYTF.

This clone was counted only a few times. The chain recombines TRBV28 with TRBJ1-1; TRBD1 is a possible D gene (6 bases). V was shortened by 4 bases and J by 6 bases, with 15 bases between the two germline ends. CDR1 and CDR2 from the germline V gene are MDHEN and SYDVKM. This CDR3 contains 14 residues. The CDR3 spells CASSYPRGVAEAFF. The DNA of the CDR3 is TGTGCCAGCAGTTACCCCAGGGGCGTCGCTGAAGCTTTCTTT.

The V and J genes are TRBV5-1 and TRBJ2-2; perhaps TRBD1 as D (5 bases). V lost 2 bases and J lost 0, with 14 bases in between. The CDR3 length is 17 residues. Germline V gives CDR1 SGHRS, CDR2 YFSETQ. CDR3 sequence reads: CASSFAARASNTGELFF. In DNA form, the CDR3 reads TGCGCCAGCAGCTTCGCCGCCAGGGCTTCGAACACCGGGGAGCTGTTTTTT.

The CDR3 DNA sequence: TGTGCCAGCAGTTCTGGCAGGGCCGAAAAACTGTTTTTT. As protein: CASSSGRAEKLFF. The chain links TRBV6-5 to TRBJ1-4; weak D call: TRBD1 (5 bases). Germline V gene lookup returns CDR1 MNHEY and CDR2 SVGAGI. The V end lost 4 bases, the J end lost 8 bases, and 11 bases lay between the germline ends. The CDR3 sequence is 13 residues long.

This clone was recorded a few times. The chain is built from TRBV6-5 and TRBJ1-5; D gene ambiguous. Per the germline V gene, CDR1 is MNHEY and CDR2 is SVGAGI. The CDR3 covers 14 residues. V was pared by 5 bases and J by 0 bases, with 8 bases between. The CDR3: CASSPLRSNQPQHF. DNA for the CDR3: TGTGCCAGCAGTCCTCTTCGTAGCAATCAGCCCCAGCATTTT.

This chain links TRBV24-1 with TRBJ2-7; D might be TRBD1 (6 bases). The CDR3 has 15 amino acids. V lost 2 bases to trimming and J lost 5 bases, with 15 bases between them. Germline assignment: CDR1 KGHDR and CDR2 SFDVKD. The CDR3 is CATSDSRQGNDEQYF. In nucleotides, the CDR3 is TGTGCCACCAGTGATTCACGTCAGGGGAATGACGAGCAGTACTTC.

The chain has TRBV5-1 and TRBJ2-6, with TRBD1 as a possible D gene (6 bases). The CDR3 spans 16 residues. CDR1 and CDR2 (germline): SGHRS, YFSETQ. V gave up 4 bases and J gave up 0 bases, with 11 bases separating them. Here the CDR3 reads CASSPARGSGANVLTF. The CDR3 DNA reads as TGCGCCAGCAGCCCCGCCAGGGGCTCTGGGGCCAACGTCCTGACTTTC. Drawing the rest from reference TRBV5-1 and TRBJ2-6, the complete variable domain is KAGVTQTPRYLIKTRGQQVTLSCSPISGHRSVSWYQQTPGQGLQFLFEYFSETQRNKGNFPGRFSGRQFSNSRSEMNVSTLELGDSALYLCASSPARGSGANVLTFGAGSRLTVL.

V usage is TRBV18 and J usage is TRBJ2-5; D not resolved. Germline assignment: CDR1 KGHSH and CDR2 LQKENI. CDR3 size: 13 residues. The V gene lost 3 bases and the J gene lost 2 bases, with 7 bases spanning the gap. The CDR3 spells CASSPGRQETQYF. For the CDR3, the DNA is TGTGCCAGCTCACCGGGCAGGCAAGAGACCCAGTACTTC.

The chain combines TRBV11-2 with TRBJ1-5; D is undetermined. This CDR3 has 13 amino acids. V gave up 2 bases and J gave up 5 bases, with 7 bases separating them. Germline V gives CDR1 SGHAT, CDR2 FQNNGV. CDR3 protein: CASSLTEYQPQHF. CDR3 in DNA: TGTGCCAGCAGCTTAACAGAATATCAGCCCCAGCATTTT. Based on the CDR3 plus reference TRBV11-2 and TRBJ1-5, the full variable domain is EAGVAQSPRYKIIEKRQSVAFWCNPISGHATLYWYQQILGQGPKLLIQFQNNGVVDDSQLPKDRFSAERLKGVDSTLKIQPAKLEDSAVYLCASSLTEYQPQHFGDGTRLSIL.

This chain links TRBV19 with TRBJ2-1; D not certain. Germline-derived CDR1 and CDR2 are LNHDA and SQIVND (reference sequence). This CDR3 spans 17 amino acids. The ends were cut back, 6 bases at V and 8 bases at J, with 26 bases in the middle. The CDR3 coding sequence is TGTGCCAGTAGGGCCCCCACGTTAGCTCAACGAGCCGATGAGCAGTTCTTC. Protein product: CASRAPTLAQRADEQFF.

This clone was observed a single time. CDR3 amino acids: CASSGTGGLTGELFF. The DNA of the CDR3 is TGTGCCAGTAGCGGGACTGGCGGGCTCACCGGGGAGCTGTTTTTT. The chain recombines TRBV19 with TRBJ2-2; D perhaps matches TRBD2 (6 bases). The CDR3 runs 15 residues. Trimming took 6 bases from V and 4 from J, leaving 15 bases between them. Germline-derived CDR1 and CDR2 are LNHDA and SQIVND (reference sequence).

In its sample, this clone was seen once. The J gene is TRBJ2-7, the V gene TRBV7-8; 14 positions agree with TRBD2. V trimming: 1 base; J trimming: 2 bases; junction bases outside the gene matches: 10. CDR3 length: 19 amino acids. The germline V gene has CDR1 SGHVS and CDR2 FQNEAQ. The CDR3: CASSLVRLAGGRTPYEQYF. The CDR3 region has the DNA TGTGCCAGCAGCTTAGTTAGACTAGCGGGAGGGCGGACTCCCTACGAGCAGTACTTC.

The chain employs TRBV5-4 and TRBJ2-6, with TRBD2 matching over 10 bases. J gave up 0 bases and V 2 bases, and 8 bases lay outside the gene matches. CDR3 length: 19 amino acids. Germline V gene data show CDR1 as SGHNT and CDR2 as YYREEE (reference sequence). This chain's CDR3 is CASSLPRLAGGSGANVLTF. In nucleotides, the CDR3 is TGTGCCAGCAGCTTACCCCGTTTAGCGGGAGGCTCTGGGGCCAACGTCCTGACTTTC.

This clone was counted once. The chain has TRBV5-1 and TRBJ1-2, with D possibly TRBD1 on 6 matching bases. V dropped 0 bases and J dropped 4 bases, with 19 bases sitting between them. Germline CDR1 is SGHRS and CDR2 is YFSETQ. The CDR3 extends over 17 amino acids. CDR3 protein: CASSLDGTPLHPYGYTF. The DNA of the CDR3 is TGCGCCAGCAGCTTGGATGGGACACCGTTGCACCCCTATGGCTACACCTTC.

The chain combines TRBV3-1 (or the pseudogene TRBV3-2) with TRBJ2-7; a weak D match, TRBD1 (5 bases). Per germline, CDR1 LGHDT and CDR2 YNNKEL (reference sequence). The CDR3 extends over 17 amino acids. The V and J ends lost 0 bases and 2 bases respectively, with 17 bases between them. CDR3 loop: CASSQDPDGRATYEQYF. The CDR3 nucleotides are TGTGCCAGCAGCCAAGATCCGGACGGCAGGGCGACCTACGAGCAGTACTTC.

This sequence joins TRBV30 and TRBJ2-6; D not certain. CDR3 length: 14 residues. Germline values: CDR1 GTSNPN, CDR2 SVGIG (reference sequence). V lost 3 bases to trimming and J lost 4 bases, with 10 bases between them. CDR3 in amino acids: CAWRTARGANVLTF. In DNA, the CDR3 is TGTGCCTGGAGAACGGCGAGGGGGGCCAACGTCCTGACTTTC. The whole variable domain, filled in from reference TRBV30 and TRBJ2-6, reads SQTIHQWPATLVQPVGSPLSLECTVEGTSNPNLYWYRQAAGRGLQLLFYSVGIGQISSEVPQNLSASRPQDRQFILSSKKLLLSDSGFYLCAWRTARGANVLTFGAGSRLTVL.

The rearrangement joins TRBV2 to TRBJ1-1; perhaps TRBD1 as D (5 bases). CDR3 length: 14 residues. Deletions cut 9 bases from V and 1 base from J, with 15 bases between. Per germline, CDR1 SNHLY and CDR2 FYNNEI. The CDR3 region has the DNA TGTGCCAGTTCACGGGACTTCTCGAACACTGAAGCTTTCTTT. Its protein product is CASSRDFSNTEAFF.

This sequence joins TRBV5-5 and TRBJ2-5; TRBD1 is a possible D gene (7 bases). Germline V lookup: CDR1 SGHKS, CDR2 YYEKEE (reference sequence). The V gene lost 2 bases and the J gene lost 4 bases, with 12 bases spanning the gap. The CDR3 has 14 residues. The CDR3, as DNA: TGTGCCAGCAGCTTCACTCAGGGGGGAGAGACCCAGTACTTC. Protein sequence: CASSFTQGGETQYF.

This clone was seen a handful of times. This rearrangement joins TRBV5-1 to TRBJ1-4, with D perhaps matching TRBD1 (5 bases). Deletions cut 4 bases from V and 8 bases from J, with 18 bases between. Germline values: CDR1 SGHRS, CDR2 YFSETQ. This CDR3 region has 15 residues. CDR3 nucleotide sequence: TGCGCCAGCAGCCCCCTTACGAGGGAGGGGGAAAAACTGTTTTTT. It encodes CASSPLTREGEKLFF.

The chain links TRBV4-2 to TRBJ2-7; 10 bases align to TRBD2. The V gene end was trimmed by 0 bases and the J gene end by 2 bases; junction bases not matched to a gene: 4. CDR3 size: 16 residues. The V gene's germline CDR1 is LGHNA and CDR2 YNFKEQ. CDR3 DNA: TGTGCCAGCAGCCAAGAGGGACTAGCGCCAACCTACGAGCAGTACTTC. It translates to CASSQEGLAPTYEQYF.

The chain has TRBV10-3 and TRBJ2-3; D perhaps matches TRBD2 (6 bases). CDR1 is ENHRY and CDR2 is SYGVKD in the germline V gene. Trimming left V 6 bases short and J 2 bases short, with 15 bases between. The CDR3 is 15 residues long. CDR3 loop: CAIRDSGADTDTQYF. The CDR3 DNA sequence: TGTGCCATCAGAGATAGCGGAGCGGACACAGATACGCAGTATTTT.

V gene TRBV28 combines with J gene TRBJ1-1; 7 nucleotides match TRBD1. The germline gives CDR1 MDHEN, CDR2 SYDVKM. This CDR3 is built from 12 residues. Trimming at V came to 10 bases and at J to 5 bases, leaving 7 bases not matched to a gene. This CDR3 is CATETGRTEAFF. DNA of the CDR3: TGTGCCACCGAGACAGGGCGGACTGAAGCTTTCTTT.

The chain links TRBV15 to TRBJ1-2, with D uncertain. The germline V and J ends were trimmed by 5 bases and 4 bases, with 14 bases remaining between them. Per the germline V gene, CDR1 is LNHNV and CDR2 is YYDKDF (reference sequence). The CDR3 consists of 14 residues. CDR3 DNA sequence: TGTGCCACCAGCCCTTCGGGGTCGGGCTATGGCTACACCTTC. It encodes CATSPSGSGYGYTF.

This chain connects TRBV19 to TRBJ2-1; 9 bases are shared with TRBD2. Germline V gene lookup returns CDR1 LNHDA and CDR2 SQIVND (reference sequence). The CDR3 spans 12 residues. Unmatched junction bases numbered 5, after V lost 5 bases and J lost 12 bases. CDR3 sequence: CASSPGLAGQFF. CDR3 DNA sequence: TGTGCCAGTAGTCCGGGACTAGCCGGGCAGTTCTTC.

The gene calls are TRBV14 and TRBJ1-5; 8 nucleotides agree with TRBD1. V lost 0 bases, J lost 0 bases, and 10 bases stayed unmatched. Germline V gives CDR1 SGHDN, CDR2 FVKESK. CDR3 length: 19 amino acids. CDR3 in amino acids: CASSQDPRQGTISNQPQHF. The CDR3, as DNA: TGTGCCAGCAGCCAAGACCCCAGACAGGGGACCATTAGCAATCAGCCCCAGCATTTT.

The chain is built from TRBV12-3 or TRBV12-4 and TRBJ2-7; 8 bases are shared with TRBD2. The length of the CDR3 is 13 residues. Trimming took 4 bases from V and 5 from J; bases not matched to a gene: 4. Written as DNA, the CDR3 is TGTGCCAGCAGTTCCAGCGGGAGACACGAGCAGTACTTC. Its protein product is CASSSSGRHEQYF.

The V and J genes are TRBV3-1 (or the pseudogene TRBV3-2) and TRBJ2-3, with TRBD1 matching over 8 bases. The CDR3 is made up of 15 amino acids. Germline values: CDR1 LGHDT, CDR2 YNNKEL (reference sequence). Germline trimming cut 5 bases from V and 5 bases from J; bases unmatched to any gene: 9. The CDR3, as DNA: TGTGCCAGCAGCAATCGACAGGGGCTTCGAGATACGCAGTATTTT. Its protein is CASSNRQGLRDTQYF.

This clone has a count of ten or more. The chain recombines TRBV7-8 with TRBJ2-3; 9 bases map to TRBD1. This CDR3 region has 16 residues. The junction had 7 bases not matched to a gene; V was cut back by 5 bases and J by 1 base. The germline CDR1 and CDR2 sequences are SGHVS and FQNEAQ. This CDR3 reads CASSVQGARGTDTQYF. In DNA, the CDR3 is TGTGCCAGCAGCGTACAGGGGGCGCGGGGCACAGATACGCAGTATTTT.

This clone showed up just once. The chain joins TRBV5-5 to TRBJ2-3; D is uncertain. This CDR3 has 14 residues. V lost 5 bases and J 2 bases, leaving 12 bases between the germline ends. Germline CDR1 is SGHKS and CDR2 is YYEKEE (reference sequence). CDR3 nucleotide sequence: TGTGCCAGCAGTATACAGAAGCTCACAGATACGCAGTATTTT. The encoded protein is CASSIQKLTDTQYF.